Each of the 30 T cell receptor beta chains below was sequenced from the same sample in a study of T cells in Graves' hyperthyroidism and ophthalmopathy. Amplification of TCR beta CDR3 regions was performed using RNA transcripts as template. RT-PCR in the first round (using the HTBI primer set) targeted the TCR CDR3. One entry per CDR3 protein results from TCRdb running MiXCR on the multiplex PCR reads. The sample has 500,000 to 600,000 distinct CDR3 sequences, roughly 50% seen once. Sequencing was performed on peripheral blood or thyroid tissue (not recorded which). These receptors all stem from a woman aged 18-35 years with Graves' hyperthyroidism.

The V call is TRBV20-1, the J call TRBJ2-1; D perhaps matches TRBD1 (6 bases). The CDR3 contains 14 residues. Germline loops: CDR1 DFQATT, CDR2 SNEGSKA (reference sequence). The germline V and J ends were trimmed by 5 bases and 2 bases, with 13 bases remaining between them. The CDR3 nucleotides are TGCAGTGCTGGAGGACAGATAACCTACAATGAGCAGTTCTTC. Translated, it gives CSAGGQITYNEQFF.

This chain connects TRBV29-1 to TRBJ2-5; TRBD2 matches 13 bases. CDR1 is SQVTM and CDR2 is ANQGSEA in the germline V gene. The trim removed 5 bases at V and 7 bases at J, leaving 10 bases unmatched. CDR3 size: 15 residues. The CDR3 DNA reads TGCAGCGTTCGTACTAGCGGGAGGGCCTATGGGACCCAGTACTTC. Translated, it gives CSVRTSGRAYGTQYF.

The V call is TRBV19, the J call TRBJ2-2; the D gene is possibly TRBD2 (5 bases). Germline CDR1 is LNHDA and CDR2 is SQIVND (reference sequence). The CDR3 length is 14 residues. V lost 4 bases, J lost 1 base, and 7 bases lay in between. This CDR3 reads CASSTSRNTGELFF. As DNA, the CDR3 is TGTGCCAGTAGTACTAGCCGGAACACCGGGGAGCTGTTTTTT.

For this clonotype: A junction boundary mismatches the germline segment, possibly from a read error. This chain's CDR3 is CACSSTGALYEQYF. DNA for the CDR3: TGTGCCTGCAGCTCGACGGGAGCGCTCTACGAGCAGTACTTC. V is TRBV11-3 and J is TRBJ2-7; D may be TRBD2 (6 bases). The CDR3 consists of 14 residues. CDR1 is SGHNT and CDR2 is YENEEA in the germline V gene.

Of note for this clonotype: A much larger clone lies a single base off, so this may be a read error. The J gene is TRBJ2-7, the V gene TRBV28; D is unclear. Germline CDR1 and CDR2: MDHEN and SYDVKM. CDR3 length: 14 amino acids. The DNA of the CDR3 is TGTGCCGGCAGAACCGACCGACATGCCTACGAGCAGTACTTC. Protein: CAGRTDRHAYEQYF.

This clonotype has at least ten counts. The V call is TRBV7-9, the J call TRBJ1-6; a weak D match, TRBD1 (5 bases). The V gene lost 1 base and the J gene lost 9 bases, with 13 bases spanning the gap. This CDR3 comprises 15 residues. Germline V gene data show CDR1 as SEHNR and CDR2 as FQNEAQ (reference sequence). CDR3 bases: TGTGCCAGCAGCTTAGGGGGGGTCGGGGCTTCACCCCTCCACTTT. As protein: CASSLGGVGASPLHF. Full variable domain (remainder filled in from reference TRBV7-9 and TRBJ1-6): DTGVSQNPRHKITKRGQNVTFRCDPISEHNRLYWYRQTLGQGPEFLTYFQNEAQLEKSRLLSDRFSAERPKGSFSTLEIQRTEQGDSAMYLCASSLGGVGASPLHFGNGTRLTVT.

The CDR3 DNA follows: TGTGCCAGCAGTGAAGGGGCAAACACTGAAGCTTTCTTT. Its translation is CASSEGANTEAFF. This sequence joins TRBV6-1 and TRBJ1-1; D unresolved. V dropped 1 base and J dropped 2 bases, with 5 bases sitting between them. The CDR3 covers 13 residues. Germline CDR1 and CDR2: MNHNS and SASEGT.

This clonotype has more than one count but fewer than ten. The chain is built from TRBV20-1 and TRBJ2-3; 7 bases map to TRBD2. The junction had 17 bases not matched to a gene; V was cut back by 4 bases and J by 7 bases. The CDR3 consists of 16 residues. CDR1 is DFQATT and CDR2 is SNEGSKA in the germline V gene (reference sequence). CDR3 nucleotides: TGCAGTGCTACCCCCGGACTAGGCCTTCCCTGGCATACGCAGTATTTT. Protein product: CSATPGLGLPWHTQYF.

This clonotype showed up many times. The chain is built from TRBV27 and TRBJ2-7, with D unclear. Germline V gives CDR1 MNHEY, CDR2 SMNVEV (reference sequence). V shed 4 bases and J shed 7 bases, with 8 bases lying between them. This CDR3 spans 11 amino acids. CDR3 in DNA: TGTGCCAGCAGTTCATACACAGAGCAGTACTTC. Protein: CASSSYTEQYF.

In its sample, this clonotype was seen many times. DNA for the CDR3: TGTGCCAGTAGGTTACAGGGGTGGAACACTGAAGCTTTCTTT. This codes for CASRLQGWNTEAFF. This sequence joins TRBV19 and TRBJ1-1; 7 bases agree with TRBD1. CDR1 LNHDA and CDR2 SQIVND come from the germline V gene (reference sequence). J lost 1 base, V lost 6 bases, and 5 bases had no gene match. The CDR3 contains 14 residues.

This clonotype was picked up many times. The V call is TRBV24-1, the J call TRBJ1-2, with 9 positions matching TRBD1. The CDR3 covers 14 residues. Germline loops: CDR1 KGHDR, CDR2 SFDVKD. The V gene end was trimmed by 3 bases and the J gene end by 7 bases; junction bases not matched to a gene: 5. CDR3 DNA: TGTGCCACCAGTGATACACAGGGGGCGTCTGGCTACACCTTC. Its translation: CATSDTQGASGYTF.

This clonotype was counted only a few times. The chain carries TRBV10-3 and TRBJ2-1; TRBD1 matches 7 bases. Looked up from germline, CDR1 is ENHRY and CDR2 is SYGVKD. V was pared by 3 bases and J by 3 bases, with 8 bases of the junction left unmatched. The CDR3 has 16 residues. CDR3 in DNA: TGTGCCATCAGTGATTTCCGGGACAGCAACTACAATGAGCAGTTCTTC. Translation: CAISDFRDSNYNEQFF.

This clonotype was detected ten times or more. The genes are TRBV6-2 or TRBV6-3 and TRBJ2-2; D is perhaps TRBD2 (5 bases). Germline V CDR1 and CDR2: MNHEY, SVGEGT. This CDR3 contains 16 residues. Trimming took off 5 bases at V and 0 bases at J, with 13 bases between the two ends. CDR3 amino acids: CASSQPKRTNTGELFF. CDR3 coding DNA: TGTGCCAGCAGTCAGCCCAAGCGGACGAACACCGGGGAGCTGTTTTTT.

The J gene is TRBJ2-7, the V gene TRBV19; 10 nucleotides match TRBD2. The V and J ends lost 6 bases and 6 bases, in that order; junction bases with no gene match: 8. CDR3 length equals 14 residues. The germline gives CDR1 LNHDA, CDR2 SQIVND (reference sequence). The CDR3 loop reads CASSLGGLAREQYF. The CDR3 DNA sequence: TGTGCCAGTAGCCTCGGGGGACTAGCGCGCGAGCAGTACTTC.

This clonotype has just a few counts. The chain links TRBV3-1 to TRBJ2-5, with 9 bases aligning to TRBD1. The ends lost 1 base at V and 7 bases at J; junction bases unmatched: 13. The CDR3 is 17 residues long. Germline V CDR1 and CDR2: LGHDT, YNNKEL (reference sequence). CDR3: CASSQALYRGRGGTQYF. The CDR3 DNA reads TGTGCCAGCAGCCAAGCCCTCTACAGGGGGCGGGGTGGGACCCAGTACTTC.

On this clonotype itself: This could be a read error, since a much larger clone is one nucleotide away. The chain combines TRBV7-9 with TRBJ2-7; 10 positions agree with TRBD1. The CDR3 is made up of 15 amino acids. The germline CDR1 and CDR2 sequences are SEHNR and FQNEAQ (reference sequence). In DNA form, the CDR3 reads TGTACCAGCAGCATCGCCGGGACAGGGGATTACGAGCAGTACTTC. Translating it yields CTSSIAGTGDYEQYF.

The table lists this clonotype with a few counts. CDR3 DNA: TGTGCCAGCAGTGACAGCTCCTACAATGAGCAGTTCTTC. Translated, it gives CASSDSSYNEQFF. V gene TRBV6-4 combines with J gene TRBJ2-1; unclear D gene. Germline V gene lookup returns CDR1 MRHNA and CDR2 SNTAGT. With 2 bases removed from V and 0 bases from J, the gap between germline ends came to 2 bases. This CDR3 comprises 13 residues.

This sequence joins TRBV7-8 and TRBJ2-5; 7 positions match TRBD1. Per germline, CDR1 SGHVS and CDR2 FQNEAQ. This CDR3 spans 10 amino acids. The V segment lost 4 bases and the J segment 14 bases; nucleotides outside the gene matches: 4. The CDR3 reads CASSYTGAYF. The CDR3, as DNA: TGTGCCAGCAGCTACACAGGGGCTTACTTC.

This clonotype occurred many times. V is TRBV14 and J is TRBJ2-2; D is ambiguous. Germline V gene data show CDR1 as SGHDN and CDR2 as FVKESK. The V end was cut by 1 base, the J end by 7 bases, with 16 bases between. This CDR3 contains 16 residues. CDR3 nucleotide sequence: TGTGCCAGCAGCCAAGTCTACGGCGGCGTGGGCGGGGAGCTGTTTTTT. Translating it yields CASSQVYGGVGGELFF. Filled out from reference TRBV14 and TRBJ2-2, the complete variable domain reads EAGVTQFPSHSVIEKGQTVTLRCDPISGHDNLYWYRRVMGKEIKFLLHFVKESKQDESGMPNNRFLAERTGGTYSTLKVQPAELEDSGVYFCASSQVYGGVGGELFFGEGSRLTVL.

V gene TRBV19 combines with J gene TRBJ1-1; D unclear. The V and J ends lost 2 bases and 3 bases respectively, with 10 bases between them. The length of the CDR3 is 14 residues. Germline CDR1 reads LNHDA; CDR2 reads SQIVND (reference sequence). CDR3 protein: CASSIMGFYTEAFF. In DNA form, the CDR3 reads TGTGCCAGTAGTATAATGGGATTCTACACTGAAGCTTTCTTT. The variable domain in full, with the rest retrieved from reference TRBV19 and TRBJ1-1, is DGGITQSPKYLFRKEGQNVTLSCEQNLNHDAMYWYRQDPGQGLRLIYYSQIVNDFQKGDIAEGYSVSREKKESFPLTVTSAQKNPTAFYLCASSIMGFYTEAFFGQGTRLTVV.

This clonotype was recorded many times. The genes are TRBV11-2 and TRBJ2-7; weak D call: TRBD2 (7 bases). The CDR3 is 18 residues long. Germline V gene lookup returns CDR1 SGHAT and CDR2 FQNNGV. The V end was cut by 2 bases, the J end by 0 bases, with 20 bases between. CDR3 nucleotides: TGTGCCAGCAGCTTAAGTTTGTCGCGGGGGCGCGACTCCTACGAGCAGTACTTC. Translated: CASSLSLSRGRDSYEQYF.

The V gene is TRBV7-2, the J gene TRBJ2-7; perhaps TRBD2 as D (6 bases). Between the trimmed V and J ends, which lost 2 bases and 7 bases, there was a span of 15 bases. Germline V CDR1 and CDR2: SGHTA, FQGNSA. CDR3 length equals 14 residues. The CDR3 spells CASSLSFAGYEQYF. The DNA of the CDR3 is TGTGCCAGCAGCTTATCTTTTGCGGGATATGAGCAGTACTTC.

V is TRBV25-1 and J is TRBJ2-7; tentatively, D is TRBD1 (5 bases). Germline V gives CDR1 MGHDK, CDR2 SYGVNS. V lost 10 bases, J lost 0 bases, and 22 bases lay in between. The CDR3 runs to 16 residues. For the CDR3, the DNA is TGTGCCATCGGACGCCGGGCAGGGCTGAGCTCCTACGAGCAGTACTTC. Amino acid sequence: CAIGRRAGLSSYEQYF.

This clonotype has only a few counts. This chain connects TRBV24-1 to TRBJ2-2, with 13 bases that match TRBD2. Per germline, CDR1 KGHDR and CDR2 SFDVKD. The trim removed 3 bases at V and 9 bases at J, leaving 18 bases unmatched. The CDR3 totals 20 residues. The CDR3 DNA reads as TGTGCCACCAGTGATCCCCCCCTAAGGACTAGCGGGAGTGGTACCAGGGAGCTGTTTTTT. The encoded protein is CATSDPPLRTSGSGTRELFF.

The rearrangement joins TRBV7-6 to TRBJ2-5; D uncertain. V was clipped by 0 bases and J by 9 bases, with 11 bases between them. The V gene's germline CDR1 is SGHVS and CDR2 FNYEAQ. The length of the CDR3 is 13 residues. The CDR3 protein is CASSLAVDQPQYF. The DNA of the CDR3 is TGTGCCAGCAGCTTAGCGGTGGATCAGCCCCAGTACTTC.

This clonotype was picked up many times. This sequence joins TRBV2 and TRBJ1-5, with 8 bases aligning to TRBD1. The CDR3 covers 13 residues. V was pared by 6 bases and J by 2 bases, with 0 bases of the junction left unmatched. The germline V gene has CDR1 SNHLY and CDR2 FYNNEI. The CDR3: CASRDRGNQPQHF. CDR3 nucleotides: TGTGCCAGCAGGGACAGGGGCAATCAGCCCCAGCATTTT.

There are many counts of this clonotype. This chain connects TRBV5-1 to TRBJ2-7; D perhaps matches TRBD1 (5 bases). Trimming took 5 bases from V and 0 from J, leaving 9 bases between them. The CDR3 extends over 13 amino acids. From germline, CDR1 is SGHRS and CDR2 YFSETQ. The CDR3 DNA is TGCGCCAGCAGTTATGACAGCTCCTACGAGCAGTACTTC. This gives the protein CASSYDSSYEQYF.

This sequence joins TRBV10-3 and TRBJ2-1, with TRBD2 identical over 12 bases. J was trimmed by 7 bases and V by 5 bases; bases with no gene match: 9. The length of the CDR3 is 16 residues. Germline V CDR1 and CDR2: ENHRY, SYGVKD. In nucleotides, the CDR3 is TGTGCCATCAGTACGTCCGGGACTAGCGGGCTGAATGAGCAGTTCTTC. Encoded protein: CAISTSGTSGLNEQFF.

This clonotype was seen many times. This sequence joins TRBV20-1 and TRBJ2-7; 7 positions agree with TRBD1. CDR3 length: 14 residues. With V trimmed by 3 bases and J by 0 bases, 5 bases remained unmatched. Germline V lookup: CDR1 DFQATT, CDR2 SNEGSKA (reference sequence). CDR3 DNA sequence: TGCAGTGCTAGGGGTAGACAGGGCTCCTACGAGCAGTACTTC. Residues: CSARGRQGSYEQYF.

This clonotype was seen ten or more times. The genes are TRBV6-4 and TRBJ2-2; D is ambiguous. The V gene's germline CDR1 is MRHNA and CDR2 SNTAGT. Trimming removed 2 bases from V and 1 base from J, with 2 bases in between. The CDR3 extends over 13 amino acids. The CDR3: CASSDRNTGELFF. Here the CDR3 DNA reads TGTGCCAGCAGTGACAGGAACACCGGGGAGCTGTTTTTT.